Listed below are T cell receptor beta chains from one sample, sequenced in a study of blood T cells in healthy people across ages. TCRdb processed the 5' RACE reads anew with MiXCR; each CDR3 protein has one entry. The sample has approximately 810,000 distinct CDR3 sequences, 29% seen once. The sequenced sample consisted of blood. The receptors originated from a woman aged 80 or over in good health. Each CDR3 is given with its conserved first and last residue. D genes are given only for firm matches. Part of the rows lack a size; the others show once, few, many or a class for expanded clones.

TRBD1,TRBJ1-2,.,TRBV6-1,TGTGCCAGCAGTGAATTTTCTTACGGACAGGGAATGGTCCATGGCTACACCTTC,CASSEFSYGQGMVHGYTF
TRBD2,TRBJ2-1,.,TRBV20-1,TGCAGTGCTGGACGAGCGGGACTCTACAATGAGCAGTTCTTC,CSAGRAGLYNEQFF
TRBD1,TRBJ1-2,many,TRBV15,TGTGCCACCAGCAGAGATTTGGGACAGGGGTATGGCTACACCTTC,CATSRDLGQGYGYTF
TRBD2,TRBJ2-7,.,TRBV6-1,TGTGCCAGCATGCGACTAGCGGGGGCCTACGAGCAGTACTTC,CASMRLAGAYEQYF
.,TRBJ2-1,once,TRBV7-2,TGTGCCAGCAGCCACGACAGTGAGCAGTTCTTC,CASSHDSEQFF
TRBD1,TRBJ1-2,.,TRBV12-3/TRBV12-4,TGTGCCAGCACCCCGACAGGGTTTGGCTACACCTTC,CASTPTGFGYTF
TRBD1,TRBJ2-7,many,TRBV20-1,TGCAGTGCCACCAGGACAGGACCCACCGAGCAGTACTTC,CSATRTGPTEQYF
.,TRBJ2-7,.,TRBV5-5,TGTGCCTGGAGTTCAGGCCTCCAATACGAGCAGTACTTC,CAWSSGLQYEQYF
.,TRBJ2-7,many,TRBV5-6,TGTGCCAGCAGCTTGAGCGGCAGGACCTACGAGCAGTACTTC,CASSLSGRTYEQYF
.,TRBJ1-2,.,TRBV6-5,TGTGCCAGCAGTTCCGTACAGTCTGACTATGACTACACCTTC,CASSSVQSDYDYTF
.,TRBJ2-7,.,TRBV7-9,TGTGCCAGCAGCTCCAGGGGAGTGTCCTACGAGCAGTACTTC,CASSSRGVSYEQYF
TRBD2,TRBJ2-3,many,TRBV3-1,TGTGCCAGCAGCCAAGTCCTACTAGCGGACACAGATACGCAGTATTTT,CASSQVLLADTDTQYF
TRBD1,TRBJ1-2,many,TRBV6-1,TGTGCCAGCAATCGACAGGGGACGTATGGCTACACCTTC,CASNRQGTYGYTF
TRBD1,TRBJ2-7,.,TRBV6-5,TGTGCCAGCAGTTACAAGTACACCGGGACAGGGATGGCCTACGAGCAGTACTTC,CASSYKYTGTGMAYEQYF
TRBD1,TRBJ1-1,few,TRBV6-1,TGTGCCAGCAGGACGGTTCAAACAGGGGTTTATGTGAACACTGAAGCTTTCTTT,CASRTVQTGVYVNTEAFF
.,TRBJ2-1,.,TRBV18,TGTGCCAGCTCACCACTGATTGGGGCCGGGGATGAGCAGTTCTTC,CASSPLIGAGDEQFF
TRBD1,TRBJ2-5,few,TRBV5-1,TGCGCCAGCAGCTCCGACCCGACAGGGCGCCAAGAGACCCAGTACTTC,CASSSDPTGRQETQYF
.,TRBJ2-1,many,TRBV6-5,TGTGCCAGCAGTTACTCAGGGAGGGGGGGGTTCTACAATGAGCAGTTCTTC,CASSYSGRGGFYNEQFF
.,TRBJ1-2,.,TRBV3-1,TGTGCCAGCAGCTCAGGACACAATACCTATGGCTACACCTTC,CASSSGHNTYGYTF
.,TRBJ2-7,few,TRBV21-1,TGTGCCGGCAGCCCGGGAATGGGCAGTAGACAGTACTTC,CAGSPGMGSRQYF
.,TRBJ2-5,many,TRBV12-3/TRBV12-4,TGTGCCAGCAGTTTAGGAACAGCCCCGCAAGAGACCCAGTACTTC,CASSLGTAPQETQYF
.,TRBJ2-7,.,TRBV20-1,TGCAGTGCTCCGGGGGACCGCTCCTACGAGCAGTACTTC,CSAPGDRSYEQYF
.,TRBJ1-5,many,TRBV27,TGCGCCAGCAGCCTAAGGGGCAATCAGCCCCAGCATTTT,CASSLRGNQPQHF
.,TRBJ1-2,.,TRBV12-3/TRBV12-4,TGTGCCGGCAGAAAGACAGGTGGCAGGTATGGCTACACCTTC,CAGRKTGGRYGYTF
TRBD1,TRBJ2-5,.,TRBV5-4,TGTGCCAGCAGCACCCCAGACAGGGGGCGGGGGGAGACCCAGTACTTC,CASSTPDRGRGETQYF
TRBD1,TRBJ1-2,many,TRBV10-3,TGTGCCATCAGCCTACTCGCAGGGGGCTATGGCTACACCTTC,CAISLLAGGYGYTF
.,TRBJ1-6,many,TRBV29-1,TGCAGCGTTGGGAGCGATAATTCACCCCTCCACTTT,CSVGSDNSPLHF
TRBD1,TRBJ2-2,few,TRBV6-6,TGTGCCAGCAGTAGGGGGACAGGGGTAACCGGGGAGCTGTTTTTT,CASSRGTGVTGELFF
.,TRBJ1-2,.,TRBV20-1,TGCAGTGCTAGAGAGGGGTACTATGGCTACACCTTC,CSAREGYYGYTF
.,TRBJ1-6,.,TRBV6-5,TGTGCCAGCAGACCCGAGACAGGAAATAATTCACCCCTCCACTTT,CASRPETGNNSPLHF
.,TRBJ2-3,many,TRBV13,TGTGCCAGCAGCTACCGCTCCGGGTCGGATAGCACAGATACGCAGTATTTT,CASSYRSGSDSTDTQYF
TRBD1,TRBJ1-2,many,TRBV20-1,TGCAGTGCTCCGGGTAGAGGGGGCGACTATGGCTACACCTTC,CSAPGRGGDYGYTF
TRBD1,TRBJ1-2,.,TRBV7-2,TGTGCCAGCAGCTTACTTGACAGGGTCTATGGCCACACCTTC,CASSLLDRVYGHTF
TRBD1,TRBJ1-1,few,TRBV3-1,TGTGCCAGCAGCCAAGGGAGGGGGCTGGGTCGGACTGAAGCTTTCTTT,CASSQGRGLGRTEAFF
.,TRBJ1-5,.,TRBV29-1,TGCAGCGCAACGGTCGGGCAGGGCAATCAGCCCCAGCATTTT,CSATVGQGNQPQHF
.,TRBJ2-7,many,TRBV7-9,TGTGCCAGCAGCAGCATAACCTACGAGCAGTACTTC,CASSSITYEQYF
.,TRBJ1-5,few,TRBV6-5,TGTGCCAGCAGTCGCGCAGGCTGGAGCAATCAGCCCCAGCATTTT,CASSRAGWSNQPQHF
.,TRBJ2-7,many,TRBV6-2/TRBV6-3,TGTGCCAGCAGTCTCCTCCGGGCAGGGAAACGCTACGAGCAGTACTTC,CASSLLRAGKRYEQYF
TRBD1,TRBJ1-1,few,TRBV15,TGTGCCACCAGCGGTAGGACAGGGGGCAACACTGAAGCTTTCTTT,CATSGRTGGNTEAFF
.,TRBJ1-1,.,TRBV12-3/TRBV12-4,TGTGCCAGCACCTTGCTGGAGAACACTGAAGCTTTCTTT,CASTLLENTEAFF
.,TRBJ2-2,few,TRBV4-3,TGCGCCAGCAGCCAGGGGGTTGGGTCAGCTACCGGGGAGCTGTTTTTT,CASSQGVGSATGELFF
.,TRBJ2-6,many,TRBV28,TGTGCCAGCAGTTCCACGGCCGGGCCTTCGGTGTCCAACGTCCTGACTTTC,CASSSTAGPSVSNVLTF
.,TRBJ2-3,.,TRBV3-1,TGTGCCAGCAGCCAAATGCAGGGGAGGAGTAGCACAGATACGCAGTATTTT,CASSQMQGRSSTDTQYF
TRBD1,TRBJ1-5,.,TRBV4-1,TGCGCCAGCAGCCAAGGACAGGGCAATCGGCCCCAGCATTTT,CASSQGQGNRPQHF
.,TRBJ2-7,few,TRBV18,TGTGCCAGCTCACCAAACAGGGCCGAGCAGTACTTC,CASSPNRAEQYF
.,TRBJ1-2,many,TRBV27,TGTGCCAGCAGATGGGGGGGGGCGAGGTTTGATGGCTACACCTTC,CASRWGGARFDGYTF
.,TRBJ1-5,many,TRBV6-5,TGTGCCAGCAGTTACTCGCGGCCCAAGGCCAGCAATCAGCCCCAGCATTTT,CASSYSRPKASNQPQHF
.,TRBJ2-7,many,TRBV21-1,TGTGCCAGCAGCATCATCTTGAAGACAGGGATCTCCTACGAGCAGTACTTC,CASSIILKTGISYEQYF
TRBD1,TRBJ1-1,.,TRBV20-1,TGCAGTGCTAGCCAGGGGGCGGAGAACACTGAAGCTTTCTTT,CSASQGAENTEAFF
TRBD2,TRBJ2-1,.,TRBV19,TGTGCCAGTAGTGGAGTAGCGGGGGGGCACAATGAGCAGTTCTTC,CASSGVAGGHNEQFF
TRBD2,TRBJ2-1,.,TRBV6-2/TRBV6-3,TGTGCCAGCAGTTCCAGCGGGAACTCCTACAATGAGCAGTTCTTC,CASSSSGNSYNEQFF